This T cell receptor (beta chain) was sequenced for a study of T cells in Graves' hyperthyroidism and ophthalmopathy. Findings and caveats of the study: Most thyroid clonotypes with frequency above 0.001 were detected in blood. Separation of ophthalmopathy from stable hyperthyroidism was achieved by a 13 V-J model.

Subjects with ophthalmopathy showed a Clinical Activity Score no lower than 3, a NOSPECS grade no lower than 4, and a duration shorter than 3 months. Exclusion followed for patients with uncontrolled infection, other autoimmune disease, pregnancy or lactation. Looked up from germline, CDR1 is MDHEN and CDR2 is SYDVKM. The V gene lost 3 bases and the J gene lost 10 bases, with 12 bases spanning the gap. The CDR3 is 12 amino acids. What was amplified from RNA transcripts were TCR beta CDR3 regions. HTBI primers were used for first-round RT-PCR of the TCR CDR3. TCRdb independently ran MiXCR on the multiplex PCR reads; one entry per CDR3 protein. The sample holds some 490,000 distinct CDR3 sequences, approximately 23% seen once. This clonotype was seen ten or more times. What it recognizes is unknown.

This chain connects TRBV28 to TRBJ1-1; D ambiguous. This receptor was taken from a woman in her 70s with Graves' ophthalmopathy. The sequencing input was blood. The chain's CDR3 is CASSFLKVGAFF. CDR3 sequence (DNA): TGTGCCAGCAGTTTCCTAAAGGTTGGAGCTTTCTTT.